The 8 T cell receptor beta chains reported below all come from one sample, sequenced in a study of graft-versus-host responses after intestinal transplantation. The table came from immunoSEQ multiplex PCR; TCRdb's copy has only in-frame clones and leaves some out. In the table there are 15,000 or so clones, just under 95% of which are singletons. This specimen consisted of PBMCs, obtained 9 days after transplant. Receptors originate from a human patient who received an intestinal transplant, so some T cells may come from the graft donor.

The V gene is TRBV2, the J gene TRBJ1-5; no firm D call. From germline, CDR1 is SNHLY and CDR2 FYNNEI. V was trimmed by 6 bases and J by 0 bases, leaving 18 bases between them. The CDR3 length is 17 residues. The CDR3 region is CASRALSPDHSNQPQHF. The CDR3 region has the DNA TGTGCCAGCAGGGCTCTGTCTCCGGACCATAGCAATCAGCCCCAGCATTTT.

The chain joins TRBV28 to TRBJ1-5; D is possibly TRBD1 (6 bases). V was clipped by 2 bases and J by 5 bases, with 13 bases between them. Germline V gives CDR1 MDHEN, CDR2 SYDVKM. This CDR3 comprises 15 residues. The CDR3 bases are TGTGCCAGCAGTTTAAGGGGGTTGGGGGATCAGCCCCAGCATTTT. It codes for CASSLRGLGDQPQHF.

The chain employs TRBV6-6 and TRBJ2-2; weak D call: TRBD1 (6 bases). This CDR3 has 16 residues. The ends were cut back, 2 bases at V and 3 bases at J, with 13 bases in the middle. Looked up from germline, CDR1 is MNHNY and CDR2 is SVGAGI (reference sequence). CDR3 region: CASSYLPGHYTGELFF. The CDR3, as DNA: TGTGCCAGCAGTTACCTGCCGGGACACTACACCGGGGAGCTGTTTTTT.

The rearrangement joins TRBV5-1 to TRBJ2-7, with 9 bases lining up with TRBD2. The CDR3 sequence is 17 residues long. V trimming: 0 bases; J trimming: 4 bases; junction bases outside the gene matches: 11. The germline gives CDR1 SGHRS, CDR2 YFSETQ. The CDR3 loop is CASSLAPWEREAYEQYF. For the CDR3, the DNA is TGCGCCAGCAGCTTGGCCCCGTGGGAGCGGGAGGCGTACGAGCAGTACTTC.

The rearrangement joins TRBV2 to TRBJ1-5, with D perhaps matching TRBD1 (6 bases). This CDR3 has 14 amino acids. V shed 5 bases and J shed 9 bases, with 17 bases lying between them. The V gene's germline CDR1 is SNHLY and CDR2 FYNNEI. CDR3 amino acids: CASSPTGFPGPQHF. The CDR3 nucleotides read TGTGCCAGCAGTCCTACAGGGTTCCCCGGGCCCCAGCATTTT. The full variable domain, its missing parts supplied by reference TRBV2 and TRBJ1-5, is EPEVTQTPSHQVTQMGQEVILRCVPISNHLYFYWYRQILGQKVEFLVSFYNNEISEKSEIFDDQFSVERPDGSNFTLKIRSTKLEDSAMYFCASSPTGFPGPQHFGDGTRLSIL.

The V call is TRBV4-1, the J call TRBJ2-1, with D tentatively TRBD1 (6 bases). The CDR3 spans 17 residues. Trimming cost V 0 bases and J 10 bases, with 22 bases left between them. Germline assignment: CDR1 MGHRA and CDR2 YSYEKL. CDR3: CASSQDRRDNPLREQFF. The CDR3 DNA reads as TGCGCCAGCAGCCAAGATCGTCGGGACAACCCCCTCAGGGAGCAGTTCTTC.

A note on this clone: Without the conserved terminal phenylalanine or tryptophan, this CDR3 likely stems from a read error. CDR3 amino acids: CASSPTSSYEQYL. CDR3 DNA sequence: TGTGCCAGCAGCCCGACTAGTTCCTACGAGCAGTACTTA. V is TRBV11-3 and J is TRBJ2-7; D might be TRBD2 (6 bases). The CDR3 has 13 amino acids. Trimming took off 5 bases at V and 1 base at J, with 9 bases between the two ends. CDR1 SGHNT and CDR2 YENEEA come from the germline V gene.

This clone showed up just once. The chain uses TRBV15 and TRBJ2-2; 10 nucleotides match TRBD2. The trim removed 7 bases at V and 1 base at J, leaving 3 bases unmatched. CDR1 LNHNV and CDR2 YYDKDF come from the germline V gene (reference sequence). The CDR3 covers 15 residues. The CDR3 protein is CATTSGSVNTGELFF. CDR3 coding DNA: TGTGCCACCACTAGCGGGAGCGTGAACACCGGGGAGCTGTTTTTT. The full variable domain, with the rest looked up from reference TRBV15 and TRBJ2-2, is DAMVIQNPRYQVTQFGKPVTLSCSQTLNHNVMYWYQQKSSQAPKLLFHYYDKDFNNEADTPDNFQSRRPNTSFCFLDIRSPGLGDTAMYLCATTSGSVNTGELFFGEGSRLTVL.